The sequence of this TCR beta chain was determined in a study of shared clonotypes between healthy human individuals. Findings and limits, study-wide: Though the depth was large, rarefaction showed that sorted-subset sequencing was incomplete.

Sequencing used immunoSEQ multiplex PCR; TCRdb keeps in-frame clones, though not all of them. This table has some 2 million clones, over 85% appearing once. The CDR3 consists of 18 residues. The V end lost 0 bases, the J end lost 5 bases, and 17 bases lay between the germline ends. Concerning this clone itself: Its antigen is currently unknown.

V usage is TRBV23-1 and J usage is TRBJ1-6, with D possibly being TRBD1 (6 bases). TRBV23-1 counts as an open reading frame of uncertain function. This sequence was found in a man aged 18 to 29 in good health. Sequenced input: naive CD4+ T cells sorted from blood. Indicated subset: CD45RA+ positively selected. CDR3 residues: CASSQSAPDRTDNSPLHF. The DNA of the CDR3 is TGCGCCAGCAGTCAATCGGCCCCAGACAGGACAGATAATTCACCCCTCCACTTT.